Reported below is one TCR beta chain. The data were produced by immunoSEQ multiplex PCR, yet TCRdb's version contains in-frame clones alone and is incomplete. This table holds fewer than 250,000 clones, over 80% found once. Among the 90 to 150 subjects of the validation cohort, separate from the approximately 670-subject first cohort, were the donors. Germline CDR1 is SGHNT and CDR2 is YYREEE (reference sequence). The CDR3 loop spans 13 amino acids. Trimming took 2 bases from V and 4 from J; bases not matched to a gene: 3. This entry comes from a study of cytomegalovirus exposure and HLA in healthy donors. Across the whole study: The use of the same platform for the approximately 110 validation repertoires and the approximately 730 first-cohort repertoires was reported by a later analysis.

This sequence was found in a woman aged 25 to 39 in good health and CMV-seropositive. The rearrangement uses TRBV5-4 and TRBJ2-7; 7 bases map to TRBD2. Sequencing was performed on PBMCs. CDR3 in DNA: TGTGCCAGCAGCTTTGCGGGAGCATACGAGCAGTACTTC. Protein: CASSFAGAYEQYF.